This TCR beta chain was observed in a study of early T cells in non-severe SARS-CoV-2 infection. Turning to the study itself: Bulk RNA from unsorted whole blood was sequenced; chains were unpaired. Study conclusions and caveats: Private and CD4 specificities were missed by VDJdb matching, which favored anti-spike CD8 responses.

V was pared by 1 base and J by 2 bases, with 7 bases between. Germline V lookup: CDR1 MGHRA, CDR2 YSYEKL. The length of the CDR3 is 14 residues. Individual cDNA molecules received unique molecular identifiers. TCRdb re-called the 5' RACE reads with MiXCR, one entry per CDR3 protein. The sample lists 80,000 to 100,000 distinct CDR3 sequences, 14% seen once, with around 6.4% in the top ten. This clonotype was found a few times. Its cognate antigen is unknown. V is TRBV4-1 and J is TRBJ2-3; D not resolved. The sample was whole blood. This clonotype originated in an adult who was a healthcare worker with PCR-confirmed SARS-CoV-2 infection or an uninfected control (not recorded which). This chain's CDR3 is CASSQVTNTDTQYF. In nucleotides, the CDR3 is TGCGCCAGCAGCCAAGTGACGAACACAGATACGCAGTATTTT.